This TCR beta chain emerged from a study of cytomegalovirus exposure and HLA in healthy donors. Both 60 Vbeta primers and 13 Jbeta primers went into the PCR. Method: immunoSEQ multiplex PCR; TCRdb's copy keeps in-frame clones and lacks some. The profile shows around 200,000 clones, less than 90% of them singletons. CDR1 MNHEY and CDR2 SMNVEV come from the germline V gene (reference sequence). V lost 5 bases, J lost 5 bases, and 12 bases lay in between. The CDR3 covers 13 residues. The specimen was PBMCs. The receptor was isolated from a woman under 40 in good health and CMV-seronegative. The chain recombines TRBV27 with TRBJ1-1, with D possibly matching TRBD1 (5 bases). CDR3 bases: TGTGCCAGCAGTATCCTCAAGGGGACTGAAGCTTTCTTT. Translation gives CASSILKGTEAFF.